The 27 T cell receptor beta chains below all came from one sample that was sequenced in a study of a mutant IDH1 vaccine in newly diagnosed glioma. Antigen specificity for these receptors is unknown. The time point here: week 35, safety follow-up. Each dose of the vaccine consisted of 300 ug of mutant IDH1 20-mer peptide, with topical imiquimod. Assay used: immunoSEQ multiplex PCR; TCRdb lists only in-frame clones, some missing. The profile covers tens of thousands of clones, with 80% to 85% appearing a single time and over 9.5% taken by the ten largest. The specimen comprised PBMCs, sampled from a glioma patient whose treatment included an IDH1 peptide vaccine. The receptor source for this set is a man aged 18 to 29 with glioma.

The CDR3 here is CASSLAPGVPTSNGYTF. The CDR3 DNA is TGTGCCAGCAGCTTAGCCCCGGGGGTCCCCACCTCCAATGGCTACACCTTC. The genes are TRBV7-6 and TRBJ1-2; TRBD1 might be the D (5 bases). This CDR3 is built from 17 residues. V was clipped by 0 bases and J by 6 bases, with 20 bases between them. Looked up from germline, CDR1 is SGHVS and CDR2 is FNYEAQ.

V gene TRBV10-2 combines with J gene TRBJ1-1, with 9 nucleotides matching TRBD1. This CDR3 contains 16 residues. J lost 6 bases, V lost 3 bases, and 11 bases had no gene match. Germline CDR1 and CDR2: WSHSY and SAAADI. The CDR3 nucleotides read TGCGCCAGCAGTGACCTTTGGACAGGGGCAGGCCCTGAAGCTTTCTTT. This sequence encodes CASSDLWTGAGPEAFF.

This chain links TRBV5-1 with TRBJ1-2, with 10 bases fitting TRBD1. Germline-derived CDR1 and CDR2 are SGHRS and YFSETQ. CDR3 size: 16 residues. Trimming took 5 bases from V and 7 from J; bases not matched to a gene: 14. The CDR3 nucleotides read TGCGCCAGCAGTTTTCGAAGGGGACAGGGGTCGGGTGGCTACACCTTC. Protein: CASSFRRGQGSGGYTF.

This chain links TRBV6-5 with TRBJ2-1; 9 bases are shared with TRBD2. The CDR3 spans 15 residues. Germline CDR1 is MNHEY and CDR2 is SVGAGI. The V gene end was trimmed by 6 bases and the J gene end by 5 bases; junction bases not matched to a gene: 8. For the CDR3, the DNA is TGTGCCAGCAGATTTAGCGGGAGCCCCAACAATGAGCAGTTCTTC. Translated: CASRFSGSPNNEQFF.

This sequence joins TRBV18 and TRBJ1-2; 7 positions agree with TRBD1. From germline, CDR1 is KGHSH and CDR2 LQKENI. With 3 bases clipped from V and 2 bases from J, the junction kept 3 bases outside the gene matches. This CDR3 is 14 amino acids long. CDR3 region: CASSPWDSNYGYTF. In nucleotides, the CDR3 is TGTGCCAGCTCACCGTGGGACAGCAACTATGGCTACACCTTC. Full variable domain (remainder filled in from reference TRBV18 and TRBJ1-2): NAGVMQNPRHLVRRRGQEARLRCSPMKGHSHVYWYRQLPEEGLKFMVYLQKENIIDESGMPKERFSAEFPKEGPSILRIQQVVRGDSAAYFCASSPWDSNYGYTFGSGTRLTVV.

J is TRBJ1-2 and V is TRBV14; D remains ambiguous. The CDR3 runs 14 residues. The germline gives CDR1 SGHDN, CDR2 FVKESK. V was clipped by 7 bases and J by 0 bases, with 12 bases between them. The CDR3 here is CASTPMLPNYGYTF. The CDR3 DNA reads TGTGCCAGCACCCCGATGTTACCTAACTATGGCTACACCTTC.

The chain's CDR3 is CASSGGTGRVNYGYTF. The CDR3 DNA is TGTGCCAGCAGTGGGGGGACAGGGAGAGTCAACTATGGCTACACCTTC. The chain joins TRBV25-1 to TRBJ1-2; 9 bases fit TRBD1. Germline V gives CDR1 MGHDK, CDR2 SYGVNS. The CDR3 sequence is 16 residues long. Unmatched junction bases numbered 8, after V lost 4 bases and J lost 2 bases.

The chain recombines TRBV10-1 with TRBJ1-2; TRBD1 agrees at 9 bases. Germline CDR1 and CDR2: WNHNN and SYGVQD (reference sequence). The CDR3 is 15 amino acids. V lost 8 bases and J lost 4; bases outside the gene matches: 11. The CDR3 is CASVSSGTGTYGYTF. CDR3 bases: TGCGCCAGCGTAAGTTCCGGGACAGGGACCTATGGCTACACCTTC.

The chain has TRBV9 and TRBJ2-7; 9 bases map to TRBD1. This CDR3 contains 14 residues. Germline V gene lookup returns CDR1 SGDLS and CDR2 YYNGEE. Trimming at V came to 0 bases and at J to 3 bases, leaving 1 base not matched to a gene. The CDR3 DNA reads as TGTGCCAGCAGCGTAGGGGACAGGGTCTACGAGCAGTACTTC. This codes for CASSVGDRVYEQYF.

The chain couples TRBV7-2 to TRBJ1-4, with 8 bases aligning to TRBD1. Germline V CDR1 and CDR2: SGHTA, FQGNSA. There are 15 residues in the CDR3. V was pared by 5 bases and J by 3 bases, with 5 bases of the junction left unmatched. The CDR3 here is CASSLDRGSNEKLFF. CDR3 in DNA: TGTGCCAGCAGCCTCGACAGGGGATCTAATGAAAAACTGTTTTTT.

CDR3 protein: CASSFWRTNSPLHF. The CDR3 DNA reads as TGTGCCAGCAGTTTTTGGCGGACTAATTCACCCCTCCACTTT. The rearrangement uses TRBV27 and TRBJ1-6, with D unclear. Deletions cut 3 bases from V and 6 bases from J, with 9 bases between. Germline CDR1 is MNHEY and CDR2 is SMNVEV (reference sequence). This CDR3 has 14 amino acids.

The chain employs TRBV2 and TRBJ1-6, with D uncertain. Trimming left V 4 bases short and J 6 bases short, with 16 bases between. The germline V gene has CDR1 SNHLY and CDR2 FYNNEI. The CDR3 sequence is 16 residues long. The CDR3 protein is CASSGAYRDSNSPLHF. DNA of the CDR3: TGTGCCAGCAGTGGGGCTTATCGGGATTCTAATTCACCCCTCCACTTT. Full variable domain (rest looked up from reference TRBV2 and TRBJ1-6): EPEVTQTPSHQVTQMGQEVILRCVPISNHLYFYWYRQILGQKVEFLVSFYNNEISEKSEIFDDQFSVERPDGSNFTLKIRSTKLEDSAMYFCASSGAYRDSNSPLHFGNGTRLTVT.

The chain employs TRBV7-2 and TRBJ2-2, with D possibly matching TRBD2 (7 bases). CDR1 and CDR2 from the germline V gene are SGHTA and FQGNSA. The V gene lost 5 bases and the J gene lost 4 bases, with 14 bases spanning the gap. The CDR3 covers 15 residues. The DNA of the CDR3 is TGTGCCAGCAGCCTAGGGGGGGTGAGCACCGGGGAGCTGTTTTTT. Residues: CASSLGGVSTGELFF.

This rearrangement joins TRBV6-1 to TRBJ2-4; D is unresolved. The CDR3 has 15 amino acids. CDR1 MNHNS and CDR2 SASEGT come from the germline V gene. V was clipped by 2 bases and J by 0 bases, with 8 bases between them. In nucleotides, the CDR3 is TGTGCCAGCAGTGAAATAGGAATAGCCAAAAACATTCAGTACTTC. Amino acids: CASSEIGIAKNIQYF.

The genes are TRBV4-3 and TRBJ2-1; tentatively, D is TRBD1 or TRBD2 (5 bases each). The CDR3 runs to 18 residues. V shed 2 bases and J shed 10 bases, with 27 bases lying between them. CDR1 and CDR2 from the germline V gene are LGHNA and YSLEER. The CDR3 reads CASSQRMDVEGEKGEQFF. The DNA for the CDR3 is TGCGCCAGCAGCCAAAGGATGGACGTCGAGGGAGAGAAGGGGGAGCAGTTCTTC.

The chain couples TRBV30 to TRBJ2-3; no clear D. Germline lookup yields CDR1 GTSNPN and CDR2 SVGIG (reference sequence). The V end lost 5 bases, the J end lost 7 bases, and 19 bases lay between the germline ends. This CDR3 spans 14 amino acids. The CDR3 is CAWSDGLSENTQYF. CDR3 bases: TGTGCCTGGTCAGACGGGCTTAGTGAGAATACGCAGTATTTT.

V and J are TRBV6-6 and TRBJ1-1; no clear D. With 5 bases removed from V and 5 bases from J, the gap between germline ends came to 12 bases. The CDR3 runs to 13 residues. CDR1 MNHNY and CDR2 SVGAGI come from the germline V gene (reference sequence). The CDR3 coding sequence is TGTGCCAGCAGTGAGGGCGGAGGAACTGAAGCTTTCTTT. Its protein product is CASSEGGGTEAFF.

The chain combines TRBV27 with TRBJ2-1; no firm D call. Trimming cost V 4 bases and J 4 bases, with 17 bases left between them. Germline lookup yields CDR1 MNHEY and CDR2 SMNVEV (reference sequence). The CDR3 totals 16 residues. CDR3 amino acids: CASSWVGGAIYNEQFF. CDR3 coding DNA: TGTGCCAGCAGTTGGGTAGGCGGAGCCATTTACAATGAGCAGTTCTTC.

The chain couples TRBV25-1 to TRBJ2-7, with 10 bases that match TRBD2. Germline loops: CDR1 MGHDK, CDR2 SYGVNS. This CDR3 contains 17 residues. Trimming took 5 bases from V and 3 from J; bases not matched to a gene: 13. CDR3 loop: CASSRLAGLSPLYEQYF. The CDR3, as DNA: TGTGCCAGCAGTAGACTAGCGGGCCTATCCCCCCTCTACGAGCAGTACTTC.

With regard to this clone: The sample has other DNA sequences that encode this CDR3 too. The rearrangement joins TRBV19 to TRBJ1-1; D might be TRBD1 (6 bases). Trimming pared 6 bases from V and 1 base from J, leaving 6 bases between. Germline CDR1 is LNHDA and CDR2 is SQIVND (reference sequence). This CDR3 spans 12 amino acids. The CDR3 DNA is TGTGCCAGTAGGACAGGGAACACTGAAGCTTTCTTT. It is translated as CASRTGNTEAFF.

This chain joins TRBV30 and TRBJ1-2; the D is unclear. Germline V gives CDR1 GTSNPN, CDR2 SVGIG (reference sequence). This CDR3 has 18 residues. V lost 1 base and J 0 bases, leaving 21 bases between the germline ends. The CDR3 DNA follows: TGTGCCTGGAGTGAAACAGAGCCGACCCCTAAGCCTAACTATGGCTACACCTTC. It encodes CAWSETEPTPKPNYGYTF.

Concerning this clone: At one of its ends the junction is not consistent with the germline gene, which may arise from a read error. The chain has TRBV29-1 and TRBJ2-3, with D maybe TRBD2 (5 bases). The CDR3 runs to 12 residues. The germline gives CDR1 SQVTM, CDR2 ANQGSEA. CDR3: CSVGSIGVLQDF. The DNA for the CDR3 is TGCAGCGTTGGCTCCATCGGGGTTCTTCAGGATTTT.

The V and J genes are TRBV30 and TRBJ2-7; D remains ambiguous. The germline gives CDR1 GTSNPN, CDR2 SVGIG (reference sequence). The germline V and J ends were trimmed by 3 bases and 2 bases, with 5 bases remaining between them. CDR3 length equals 11 residues. Here the CDR3 DNA reads TGTGCCTGGAGCGAAACCTACGAGCAGTACTTC. Its translation: CAWSETYEQYF.

This chain links TRBV7-2 with TRBJ1-3; D not certain. CDR1 SGHTA and CDR2 FQGNSA come from the germline V gene. The CDR3 runs 15 residues. Trimming left V 5 bases short and J 2 bases short, with 13 bases between. The CDR3, as DNA: TGTGCCAGCAGCATAGGTCCGAAGCCTGGAAACACCATATATTTT. It specifies CASSIGPKPGNTIYF. Combining the CDR3 with reference TRBV7-2 and TRBJ1-3 gives the whole variable domain GAGVSQSPSNKVTEKGKDVELRCDPISGHTALYWYRQSLGQGLEFLIYFQGNSAPDKSGLPSDRFSAERTGGSVSTLTIQRTQQEDSAVYLCASSIGPKPGNTIYFGEGSWLTVV.

The chain joins TRBV20-1 to TRBJ1-1; a weak D match, TRBD1 (6 bases). This CDR3 has 11 amino acids. Germline V gene data show CDR1 as DFQATT and CDR2 as SNEGSKA (reference sequence). Trimming left V 5 bases short and J 11 bases short, with 15 bases between. The CDR3 DNA reads as TGCAGTGCTGGGGGGCAGGGACATGCTTTCTTT. Amino acid sequence: CSAGGQGHAFF.

The rearrangement joins TRBV5-6 to TRBJ1-2; D unresolved. V lost 0 bases, J lost 2 bases, and 2 bases lay in between. The CDR3 runs 12 residues. Germline values: CDR1 SGHDT, CDR2 YYEEEE. CDR3 residues: CASSLDNYGYTF. The DNA for the CDR3 is TGTGCCAGCAGCTTGGACAACTATGGCTACACCTTC.

V and J are TRBV7-9 and TRBJ2-5, with 12 bases identical to TRBD2. The germline V gene encodes CDR1 SEHNR and CDR2 FQNEAQ (reference sequence). The CDR3 is made up of 16 amino acids. V lost 5 bases to trimming and J lost 1 base; unmatched junction nucleotides: 5. CDR3 DNA: TGTGCCAGCAGCACCGGACTAGCGGGGCTCCAAGAGACCCAGTACTTC. Translating it yields CASSTGLAGLQETQYF.